These 9 T cell receptor beta chains were sequenced from one sample in a study of blood T cell repertoires in COVID-19. Sequencing used immunoSEQ multiplex PCR; TCRdb keeps in-frame clones, though not all of them. The table shows some 93,000 clones, with 65% to 90% occurring only once. The sample taken for sequencing was peripheral blood. Receptors were obtained from a woman older than 75 with acute or convalescent COVID-19.

This clone was seen a handful of times. The chain couples TRBV2 to TRBJ1-6; D gene unclear. Germline values: CDR1 SNHLY, CDR2 FYNNEI. Trimming stripped 4 bases from V and 3 bases from J, with 7 bases between. CDR3 length: 14 amino acids. DNA for the CDR3: TGTGCCAGCAGTGTTGCGGGCTATAATTCACCCCTCCACTTT. This encodes CASSVAGYNSPLHF.

The rearrangement joins TRBV9 to TRBJ1-3, with 8 bases fitting TRBD1. In germline, CDR1 is SGDLS, CDR2 YYNGEE. CDR3 length: 16 amino acids. V lost 3 bases, J lost 4 bases, and 9 bases stayed unmatched. The CDR3 here is CASSARQGAKGNTIYF. For the CDR3, the DNA is TGTGCCAGCAGCGCTCGTCAGGGGGCGAAAGGAAACACCATATATTTT.

The J gene is TRBJ1-1, the V gene TRBV7-3; D is unclear. V lost 0 bases and J lost 10, with 12 bases in between. Per germline, CDR1 SGHTA and CDR2 FQGTGA. This CDR3 region has 13 residues. The CDR3 spells CASSLTATAGAFF. The CDR3 DNA reads as TGTGCCAGCAGCTTAACAGCAACGGCGGGAGCTTTCTTT.

The rearrangement joins TRBV28 to TRBJ1-5; D remains ambiguous. Trimming shortened V by 5 bases and J by 9 bases, and 11 bases separated the two germline ends. This CDR3 comprises 12 residues. The germline gives CDR1 MDHEN, CDR2 SYDVKM. CDR3 residues: CASSPLPWPQHF. The CDR3 region has the DNA TGTGCCAGCAGTCCCCTCCCCTGGCCCCAGCATTTT.

The chain uses TRBV5-1 and TRBJ2-1, with 14 bases fitting TRBD2. CDR1 is SGHRS and CDR2 is YFSETQ in the germline V gene. The V and J ends lost 1 base and 7 bases, in that order; junction bases with no gene match: 7. The CDR3 loop spans 17 amino acids. The CDR3 DNA sequence: TGCGCCAGCAGCTTGACAGGACTAGCGGGGGGCAGGAATGAGCAGTTCTTC. This encodes CASSLTGLAGGRNEQFF.

This clone has a single count. The chain uses TRBV28 and TRBJ2-1, with 15 bases aligning to TRBD2. Germline CDR1 and CDR2: MDHEN and SYDVKM. This CDR3 has 15 amino acids. V gave up 4 bases and J gave up 10 bases; unmatched junction bases: 5. The CDR3 sequence is CASSSPGTSGGEQFF. The DNA of the CDR3 is TGTGCCAGCAGTTCTCCCGGGACTAGCGGGGGGGAGCAGTTCTTC. Full variable domain (outside the CDR3, taken from reference TRBV28 and TRBJ2-1): DVKVTQSSRYLVKRTGEKVFLECVQDMDHENMFWYRQDPGLGLRLIYFSYDVKMKEKGDIPEGYSVSREKKERFSLILESASTNQTSMYLCASSSPGTSGGEQFFGPGTRLTVL.

CDR3 sequence: CASSKGWWDRGLNYGYTF. The CDR3 nucleotides are TGTGCCAGCAGCAAAGGGTGGTGGGACAGGGGACTGAACTATGGCTACACCTTC. The chain joins TRBV21-1 to TRBJ1-2; the D call in the table, TRBD1, was not verified against the DNA. TRBV21-1 is shown as a pseudogene. CDR3 length equals 18 residues.

V and J are TRBV24-1 and TRBJ1-2, with 7 nucleotides matching TRBD1. The CDR3 is 14 residues long. Germline CDR1 and CDR2: KGHDR and SFDVKD. V lost 7 bases and J lost 8; bases outside the gene matches: 12. The CDR3 here is CATRETGRNNGYTF. CDR3 nucleotides: TGTGCCACCAGAGAGACAGGGCGGAATAACGGCTACACCTTC.

The chain has TRBV5-1 and TRBJ1-4; 9 bases agree with TRBD1. The CDR3 is 15 residues long. V was clipped by 2 bases and J by 7 bases; unmatched bases: 6. Germline lookup yields CDR1 SGHRS and CDR2 YFSETQ. The CDR3 here is CASSLSGQGGEKLFF. The CDR3 region has the DNA TGCGCCAGCAGCTTATCGGGACAGGGCGGTGAAAAACTGTTTTTT.